This TCR beta chain was profiled in a study of T-cell memory formation after mild COVID-19. Of note for this clonotype: The antigen remains undetermined.

CDR1 and CDR2 from the germline V gene are MNHEY and SVGAGI. The length of the CDR3 is 15 residues. V shed 5 bases and J 2 bases; nucleotides not matched to a gene: 8. Whole-study findings and limits: What remained unconfirmed was the SARS-CoV-2 specificity of second-wave clones peaking on day 37.

Constant-segment-primed 5'RACE gave TCR alpha and TCR beta cDNA libraries with sample barcodes and UMIs. MiXCR was run by TCRdb on the 5' RACE reads, yielding one entry per CDR3 protein. Here the sample spans under 250,000 distinct CDR3 sequences, around 27% being singletons. The sequence was collected from an adult woman who had mild COVID-19 (a few samples of this study predate the infection). Cell type and time point are not known. This rearrangement joins TRBV6-5 to TRBJ2-7, with TRBD1 matching 8 bases. The sample comprised PBMCs or a T cell subset sorted from them (not recorded which). In nucleotides, the CDR3 is TGTGCCAGCAGTCGCCAATCGACAGGGGCCTACGAGCAGTACTTC. Its translation: CASSRQSTGAYEQYF.